The 21 T cell receptor beta chains reported below all come from one sample, sequenced in a study of control samples from healthy donors and cancer patients. Only in-frame clones appear in the TCRdb table, and some are missing; sequencing was by immunoSEQ multiplex PCR. This sample has around 110,000 clones, with over 75% found just once. The material sequenced was PBMCs. The source of these receptors is a woman aged 45-65 years with colorectal cancer.

V gene TRBV5-8 combines with J gene TRBJ1-1; a weak D match, TRBD1 (5 bases). The V gene lost 7 bases and the J gene lost 4 bases, with 26 bases spanning the gap. CDR1 and CDR2 (germline): SGHTS, YDEGEE. CDR3 length equals 17 residues. The CDR3 loop reads CASRRDLGVGRGTEAFF. The CDR3 DNA is TGTGCCAGCCGGAGGGACCTAGGGGTGGGGAGGGGCACTGAAGCTTTCTTT. Supplemented by reference TRBV5-8 and TRBJ1-1, the full variable domain reads EAGVTQSPTHLIKTRGQQATLRCSPISGHTSVYWYQQALGLGLQFLLWYDEGEERNRGNFPPRFSGRQFPNYSSELNVNALELEDSALYLCASRRDLGVGRGTEAFFGQGTRLTVV.

The genes are TRBV30 and TRBJ2-3; the match to TRBD1 covers 7 bases. The germline V gene encodes CDR1 GTSNPN and CDR2 SVGIG (reference sequence). The CDR3 length is 17 residues. The ends lost 1 base at V and 3 bases at J; junction bases unmatched: 13. The CDR3 nucleotides are TGTGCCTGGAGTGCTCGGACAGGCCAGCTGGGGACAGATACGCAGTATTTT. Amino acid sequence: CAWSARTGQLGTDTQYF.

The genes are TRBV23-1 and TRBJ2-2, with D possibly matching TRBD2 (6 bases). TRBV23-1 is reported as an ORF; its role is uncertain. With 9 bases removed from V and 4 bases from J, the gap between germline ends came to 21 bases. CDR3 size: 16 residues. The CDR3 sequence is CARRIEFRGITGELFF. The CDR3 DNA reads TGCGCCAGGAGGATCGAGTTTCGCGGGATCACCGGGGAGCTGTTTTTT.

The CDR3 loop is CASSPSGSYEQYF. DNA of the CDR3: TGTGCCAGCAGCCCCTCGGGCAGCTACGAGCAGTACTTC. The J gene is TRBJ2-7, the V gene TRBV12-3 or TRBV12-4, with D unclear. V lost 6 bases to trimming and J lost 3 bases, with 12 bases between them. This CDR3 has 13 amino acids.

The chain uses TRBV11-2 and TRBJ1-3; D ambiguous. The germline gives CDR1 SGHAT, CDR2 FQNNGV. The length of the CDR3 is 13 residues. Trimming cost V 3 bases and J 6 bases, with 9 bases left between them. The CDR3 DNA reads as TGTGCCAGCAGCTTCCACGGAGAAAACACCATATATTTT. It is translated as CASSFHGENTIYF.

This chain links TRBV12-3 or TRBV12-4 with TRBJ2-7; 12 nucleotides line up with TRBD1. The CDR3 runs to 13 residues. V lost 6 bases to trimming and J lost 5 bases; unmatched junction nucleotides: 2. CDR3 in DNA: TGTGCCAGCAGAGGGGACAGGGGGCACGAGCAGTACTTC. Translating gives CASRGDRGHEQYF.

The chain joins TRBV19 to TRBJ2-1; D uncertain. The ends were cut back, 5 bases at V and 8 bases at J, with 10 bases in the middle. CDR1 is LNHDA, CDR2 SQIVND, per germline (reference sequence). The CDR3 loop spans 12 amino acids. CDR3 in DNA: TGTGCCAGTAGTCCTCGCCGCGATGAGCAGTTCTTC. This translates into CASSPRRDEQFF.

The V call is TRBV5-1, the J call TRBJ2-7; D perhaps matches TRBD2 (5 bases). Trimming stripped 5 bases from V and 2 bases from J, with 14 bases between. Germline-derived CDR1 and CDR2 are SGHRS and YFSETQ. The CDR3 is 14 residues long. CDR3 DNA: TGCGCCAGCAGAATAGGAGGCCAGACCTACGAGCAGTACTTC. Protein: CASRIGGQTYEQYF.

This chain links TRBV7-9 with TRBJ1-1; D possibly corresponds to TRBD1 (5 bases). Trimming pared 1 base from V and 1 base from J, leaving 7 bases between. Germline V gene data show CDR1 as SEHNR and CDR2 as FQNEAQ (reference sequence). The CDR3 sequence is 14 residues long. The CDR3 is CASSLDGANTEAFF. For the CDR3, the DNA is TGTGCCAGCAGCTTAGACGGGGCGAACACTGAAGCTTTCTTT.

V gene TRBV2 combines with J gene TRBJ2-7; 7 bases align to TRBD2. The CDR3 loop spans 11 amino acids. Germline CDR1 reads SNHLY; CDR2 reads FYNNEI. The ends lost 7 bases at V and 7 bases at J; junction bases unmatched: 4. The CDR3 nucleotides read TGTGCCAGCATACTAGCGCGGGAGCAGTACTTC. This sequence encodes CASILAREQYF.

This clone was picked up one time. CDR3 bases: TGCGCCAGCAGCTTGATAGGGAGTGCAGATCAGCCCCAGCATTTT. It encodes CASSLIGSADQPQHF. This sequence joins TRBV5-1 and TRBJ1-5; D ambiguous. The germline V gene has CDR1 SGHRS and CDR2 YFSETQ. Trimming stripped 1 base from V and 5 bases from J, with 13 bases between. The CDR3 length is 15 residues.

V gene TRBV28 combines with J gene TRBJ2-3; 8 bases agree with TRBD2. Germline trimming cut 8 bases from V and 0 bases from J; bases unmatched to any gene: 1. This CDR3 comprises 13 residues. Looked up from germline, CDR1 is MDHEN and CDR2 is SYDVKM. The CDR3 region has the DNA TGTGCCAGCCAGCGGGGGAGCACAGATACGCAGTATTTT. Protein sequence: CASQRGSTDTQYF.

The chain links TRBV7-2 to TRBJ2-1; possible D gene TRBD2, 5 bases. Germline lookup yields CDR1 SGHTA and CDR2 FQGNSA. The CDR3 length is 12 residues. The CDR3 loop is CAAAPREYEQFF. The DNA of the CDR3 is TGTGCAGCAGCCCCACGGGAATACGAGCAGTTCTTC.

This chain links TRBV5-1 with TRBJ2-3, with D maybe TRBD1 (5 bases). The CDR3 runs 13 residues. Per the germline V gene, CDR1 is SGHRS and CDR2 is YFSETQ. Between the trimmed V and J ends, which lost 4 bases and 3 bases, there was a span of 9 bases. The CDR3 DNA reads TGCGCCAGCAGCGAGGACACGACAGATACGCAGTATTTT. Translating it yields CASSEDTTDTQYF.

The V and J genes are TRBV5-1 and TRBJ2-3, with D possibly TRBD1 on 5 matching bases. CDR3 length: 15 amino acids. Germline V gives CDR1 SGHRS, CDR2 YFSETQ. V was clipped by 5 bases and J by 0 bases, with 13 bases between them. CDR3 amino acids: CASSSVGRSTDTQYF. CDR3 DNA: TGCGCCAGCAGTTCCGTGGGGCGGAGCACAGATACGCAGTATTTT.

V gene TRBV27 combines with J gene TRBJ2-2, with 9 bases lining up with TRBD1. V shed 3 bases and J 6 bases; nucleotides not matched to a gene: 11. The germline V gene encodes CDR1 MNHEY and CDR2 SMNVEV (reference sequence). The CDR3 sequence is 17 residues long. In DNA, the CDR3 is TGTGCCAGCAGTTTGGACCGGGGACAGGGCGTTCCCGGGGAGCTGTTTTTT. Its translation is CASSLDRGQGVPGELFF.

This chain links TRBV15 with TRBJ1-2; 7 positions agree with TRBD1. Germline CDR1 reads LNHNV; CDR2 reads YYDKDF (reference sequence). The CDR3 runs 17 residues. The junction had 15 bases not matched to a gene; V was cut back by 0 bases and J by 8 bases. The chain's CDR3 is CATSRDRGAGGGQGYTF. In DNA, the CDR3 is TGTGCCACCAGCAGAGATCGGGGGGCAGGGGGAGGGCAAGGCTACACCTTC.

The rearrangement joins TRBV19 to TRBJ1-5; weak D call: TRBD1 (6 bases). CDR1 LNHDA and CDR2 SQIVND come from the germline V gene (reference sequence). V lost 3 bases to trimming and J lost 6 bases, with 15 bases between them. The CDR3 length is 15 residues. CDR3 loop: CASSIGSGAAQPQHF. CDR3 bases: TGTGCCAGTAGTATCGGATCGGGGGCGGCTCAGCCCCAGCATTTT.

This chain uses TRBV19 with TRBJ2-3; tentatively, D is TRBD2 (6 bases). The length of the CDR3 is 15 residues. Germline V gene lookup returns CDR1 LNHDA and CDR2 SQIVND (reference sequence). Trimming left V 5 bases short and J 1 base short, with 13 bases between. The CDR3 DNA is TGTGCCAGTAGTTTCAGGCGGGATGGCACAGATACGCAGTATTTT. This sequence encodes CASSFRRDGTDTQYF. Together with reference TRBV19 and TRBJ2-3, the CDR3 gives the full variable domain: DGGITQSPKYLFRKEGQNVTLSCEQNLNHDAMYWYRQDPGQGLRLIYYSQIVNDFQKGDIAEGYSVSREKKESFPLTVTSAQKNPTAFYLCASSFRRDGTDTQYFGPGTRLTVL.

In its sample, this clone was seen once. The chain combines TRBV18 with TRBJ2-1, with no clear D. The V end was cut by 2 bases, the J end by 2 bases, with 7 bases between. This CDR3 region has 14 residues. Germline V gene sequence: CDR1 KGHSH, CDR2 LQKENI. The chain's CDR3 is CASSPESPYNEQFF. In nucleotides, the CDR3 is TGTGCCAGCTCACCAGAGTCCCCCTACAATGAGCAGTTCTTC.

The chain uses TRBV2 and TRBJ1-5; a possible D gene is TRBD1 (5 bases). CDR3 size: 13 residues. Trimming removed 4 bases at V and 9 bases at J, with 13 bases between. CDR1 SNHLY and CDR2 FYNNEI come from the germline V gene. The CDR3 region is CASSVDTLGPQHF. DNA of the CDR3: TGTGCCAGCAGTGTGGACACTCTGGGGCCCCAGCATTTT.